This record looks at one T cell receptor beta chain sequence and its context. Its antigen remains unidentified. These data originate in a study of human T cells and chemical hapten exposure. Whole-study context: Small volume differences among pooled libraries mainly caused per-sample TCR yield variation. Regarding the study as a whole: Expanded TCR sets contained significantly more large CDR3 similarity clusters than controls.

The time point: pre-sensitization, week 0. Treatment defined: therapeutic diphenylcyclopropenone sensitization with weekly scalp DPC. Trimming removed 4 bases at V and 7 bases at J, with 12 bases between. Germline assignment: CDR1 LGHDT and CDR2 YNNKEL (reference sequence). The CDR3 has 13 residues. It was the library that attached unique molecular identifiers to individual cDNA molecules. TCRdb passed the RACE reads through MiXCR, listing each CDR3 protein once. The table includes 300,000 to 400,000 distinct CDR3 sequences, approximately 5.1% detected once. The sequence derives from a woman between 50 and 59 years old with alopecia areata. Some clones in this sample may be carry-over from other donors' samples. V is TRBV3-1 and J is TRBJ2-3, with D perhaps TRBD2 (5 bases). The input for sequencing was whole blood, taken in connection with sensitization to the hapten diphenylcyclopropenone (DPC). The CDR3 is CASSRGGLNTQYF. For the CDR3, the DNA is TGTGCCAGCAGCCGCGGCGGACTTAATACGCAGTATTTT.